These 12 T cell receptor beta chains were sequenced from one sample in a study of cytomegalovirus exposure and HLA in healthy donors. The PCR made use of 60 Vbeta and 13 Jbeta primers. The table came from immunoSEQ multiplex PCR; TCRdb's copy has only in-frame clones and leaves some out. The sample lists about 170,000 clones, 80% occurring once. The sample taken for sequencing was PBMCs. All receptors derive from a man aged 25 to 45 in good health and CMV-seropositive.

This clone was seen just once. The chain is built from TRBV5-1 and TRBJ2-5, with TRBD1 matching over 7 bases. The ends lost 4 bases at V and 5 bases at J; junction bases unmatched: 5. The CDR3 covers 13 residues. Looked up from germline, CDR1 is SGHRS and CDR2 is YFSETQ. The CDR3 DNA reads as TGCGCCAGCAGCCCGACAGGGCCGGAGACCCAGTACTTC. Translating it yields CASSPTGPETQYF.

The J gene is TRBJ1-3, the V gene TRBV29-1; D is unclear. V lost 7 bases and J lost 7, with 11 bases in between. Germline lookup yields CDR1 SQVTM and CDR2 ANQGSEA. The CDR3 sequence is 11 residues long. CDR3 sequence (DNA): TGCAGCGCTGTGAGAGGGAACACCATATATTTT. Amino acid sequence: CSAVRGNTIYF.

CDR3 region: CASSRRDRSQEQYF. CDR3 bases: TGTGCCAGCAGCCGCCGGGACAGGTCCCAGGAGCAGTACTTC. The J gene is TRBJ2-5, the V gene TRBV14, with TRBD1 matching over 8 bases. CDR3 length: 14 amino acids. The V and J ends lost 4 bases and 11 bases, in that order; junction bases with no gene match: 12. Germline V gene lookup returns CDR1 SGHDN and CDR2 FVKESK.

This clone has a handful of counts. This chain joins TRBV18 and TRBJ2-6; 8 nucleotides agree with TRBD1. V trimming: 2 bases; J trimming: 4 bases; junction bases outside the gene matches: 4. CDR1 and CDR2 from the germline V gene are KGHSH and LQKENI. The CDR3 has 16 amino acids. CDR3 protein: CASSPGTGAGANVLTF. The CDR3 nucleotides are TGTGCCAGCTCACCAGGGACAGGTGCCGGGGCCAACGTCCTGACTTTC.

Only a few counts were recorded for this clone. V gene TRBV6-1 combines with J gene TRBJ2-7; 13 bases align to TRBD2. V was pared by 5 bases and J by 3 bases, with 7 bases of the junction left unmatched. The CDR3 sequence is 16 residues long. Per germline, CDR1 MNHNS and CDR2 SASEGT. Written as DNA, the CDR3 is TGTGCCAGCAGTAAAGAAGGACTAGCGGGAGTCTACGAGCAGTACTTC. Its protein product is CASSKEGLAGVYEQYF.

The chain has TRBV7-3 and TRBJ2-7; 7 bases align to TRBD2. The CDR3 has 14 amino acids. J lost 6 bases, V lost 0 bases, and 5 bases had no gene match. The germline gives CDR1 SGHTA, CDR2 FQGTGA. CDR3 in amino acids: CASSLTGGPAEQYF. CDR3 sequence (DNA): TGTGCCAGCAGCTTAACGGGAGGGCCAGCCGAGCAGTACTTC.

The chain links TRBV7-8 to TRBJ2-7, with TRBD2 matching over 9 bases. V dropped 3 bases and J dropped 3; count of bases not matched to a gene: 9. CDR1 and CDR2 from the germline V gene are SGHVS and FQNEAQ. The CDR3 sequence is 16 residues long. CDR3 nucleotide sequence: TGTGCCAGCAGCTTCTCGGGCGGGGGGGCCGGCTACGAGCAGTACTTC. As protein: CASSFSGGGAGYEQYF.

The chain employs TRBV6-5 and TRBJ2-1; TRBD1 is a possible D gene (6 bases). This CDR3 contains 11 residues. Trimming removed 4 bases from V and 15 bases from J, with 13 bases in between. Germline loops: CDR1 MNHEY, CDR2 SVGAGI. The CDR3 coding sequence is TGTGCCAGCAGTTCTCGTGACAGGCGGTTCTTC. It is translated as CASSSRDRRFF.

This chain connects TRBV6-1 to TRBJ2-7, with TRBD1 as a possible D gene (6 bases). This CDR3 has 13 residues. V shed 4 bases and J shed 2 bases, with 9 bases lying between them. The V gene's germline CDR1 is MNHNS and CDR2 SASEGT. Here the CDR3 reads CASSVQGPYEQYF. In nucleotides, the CDR3 is TGTGCCAGCAGTGTTCAGGGGCCCTACGAGCAGTACTTC.

This clone has more than one count but fewer than ten. The CDR3 loop reads CAISQGSVVAFF. Here the CDR3 DNA reads TGTGCCATCAGTCAGGGTTCTGTTGTGGCTTTCTTT. The chain employs TRBV10-3 and TRBJ1-1, with a possible D match to TRBD1 (5 bases). Germline loops: CDR1 ENHRY, CDR2 SYGVKD. The germline V and J ends were trimmed by 5 bases and 11 bases, with 15 bases remaining between them. This CDR3 spans 12 amino acids.

The chain uses TRBV19 and TRBJ2-1, with 12 positions matching TRBD2. Germline lookup yields CDR1 LNHDA and CDR2 SQIVND (reference sequence). J gave up 7 bases and V 7 bases, and 5 bases lay outside the gene matches. This CDR3 is 14 amino acids long. The CDR3 spells CASNPLAGGNEQFF. As DNA, the CDR3 is TGTGCCAGTAATCCCCTAGCGGGAGGGAATGAGCAGTTCTTC.

This chain connects TRBV10-1 to TRBJ2-3; D call uncertain. From germline, CDR1 is WNHNN and CDR2 SYGVQD (reference sequence). V was shortened by 0 bases and J by 1 base, with 5 bases between the two germline ends. The CDR3 spans 14 residues. CDR3 in DNA: TGCGCCAGCAGTGAGTCTGGCCGCACAGATACGCAGTATTTT. Translation gives CASSESGRTDTQYF.